This T cell receptor (beta chain) was identified during a study of radiotherapy plus CTLA-4 blockade in lung cancer. Sequencing used immunoSEQ multiplex PCR; TCRdb keeps in-frame clones, though not all of them. The table records 35,000 to 40,000 clones, 86% of them present only once. The CDR3 has 13 amino acids. V gave up 8 bases and J gave up 0 bases, with 8 bases separating them. Per germline, CDR1 SNHLY and CDR2 FYNNEI. This receptor was obtained from a human donor with non-small cell lung cancer whose response to radiotherapy plus ipilimumab could not be evaluated. Here the sequenced sample was peripheral blood, taken from a patient treated with radiotherapy plus ipilimumab. The chain couples TRBV2 to TRBJ2-1, with unresolved D. CDR3: CASGASSYNEQFF. The DNA for the CDR3 is TGTGCCAGCGGTGCCTCCTCCTACAATGAGCAGTTCTTC.